This T cell receptor (beta chain) was sequenced in a study of blood T cell repertoires in COVID-19. Trimming took off 2 bases at V and 5 bases at J, with 11 bases between the two ends. The CDR3 has 14 residues. Germline-derived CDR1 and CDR2 are WSHSY and SAAADI. TCRdb's copy holds only in-frame clones and misses some; the assay was immunoSEQ multiplex PCR. The top ten hold about 4.6% of the sample, which has about 300,000 clones, around 89% seen once. The sequencing input was peripheral blood. This sequence was found in a man in his forties or fifties with acute or convalescent COVID-19. This chain links TRBV10-2 with TRBJ2-3; weak D call: TRBD1 (6 bases). CDR3 nucleotides: TGCGCCAGCAGTGAGGACAGGAGAGGAGATACGCAGTATTTT. Its protein product is CASSEDRRGDTQYF.